This TCR beta chain was obtained from a study of T-cell reconstitution after alpha-beta-depleted transplantation in children. Unique molecular identifiers were used to barcode this TCRbeta library. TCRdb re-called the PCR reads with MiXCR, one entry per CDR3 protein. Of over 200,000 distinct CDR3 sequences in the sample, around 9.6% were seen once. The CDR3 consists of 15 residues. Trimming cost V 1 base and J 1 base, with 7 bases left between them. The V call is TRBV12-3 or TRBV12-4, the J call TRBJ2-2; D unclear. The sequencing used PBMCs from the stem cell graft donor, collected from the stem cell graft. The receptor's source is a human donor who donated a stem cell graft to a child with acute lymphoblastic leukemia. CDR3 coding DNA: TGTGCCAGCAGTTTAGGGCGGTGGAACACCGGGGAGCTGTTTTTT. Protein sequence: CASSLGRWNTGELFF.